One and the same sample provided the 21 T cell receptor beta chains below, sequenced in a study of OX40 agonist ivuxolimab in advanced cancers. The data were produced by immunoSEQ multiplex PCR, yet TCRdb's version contains in-frame clones alone and is incomplete. The table records 55,000 to 80,000 clones, approximately 85% of them present only once. Sequenced material: CD4+ or CD8+ T cells sorted from blood, taken in a trial of the OX40 agonist ivuxolimab. The receptors originated from an adult with an advanced solid tumor such as melanoma, head and neck, liver or kidney cancer.

V gene TRBV4-1 combines with J gene TRBJ2-2; 16 positions agree with TRBD2. Germline values: CDR1 MGHRA, CDR2 YSYEKL. The length of the CDR3 is 20 residues. V dropped 4 bases and J dropped 4; count of bases not matched to a gene: 12. The CDR3 region is CASSRPGLAGGLGGTGELFF. The CDR3 DNA reads TGCGCCAGCAGCCGACCGGGACTAGCGGGGGGGCTGGGCGGCACCGGGGAGCTGTTTTTT.

The chain carries TRBV7-8 and TRBJ1-1, with 9 nucleotides matching TRBD1. CDR1 SGHVS and CDR2 FQNEAQ come from the germline V gene. Trimming cost V 4 bases and J 11 bases; bases outside gene matches: 8. CDR3 length: 13 residues. The DNA for the CDR3 is TGTGCCAGCAGCTCCTACAGGGGGCCCTCGGCTTTCTTT. Protein sequence: CASSSYRGPSAFF.

This clone showed up just a few times. The chain uses TRBV2 and TRBJ2-7, with 8 bases matching TRBD2. J lost 5 bases, V lost 5 bases, and 11 bases had no gene match. Germline V gene data show CDR1 as SNHLY and CDR2 as FYNNEI. The CDR3 is 15 amino acids. The chain's CDR3 is CASSPLTRGGNEQYF. The CDR3 DNA is TGTGCCAGCAGTCCTCTTACTCGGGGGGGAAACGAGCAGTACTTC.

This chain connects TRBV6-5 to TRBJ2-3; 9 positions match TRBD2. There are 15 residues in the CDR3. The germline V gene encodes CDR1 MNHEY and CDR2 SVGAGI. V lost 5 bases and J lost 6; bases outside the gene matches: 9. CDR3 nucleotide sequence: TGTGCCAGCAGTCCGGCGGGGGGGTCTCGTGATACGCAGTATTTT. It encodes CASSPAGGSRDTQYF.

Notes on this clone: Other DNA sequences within the sample encode an identical CDR3. V is TRBV7-2 and J is TRBJ2-2; D assignment may be TRBD1 or TRBD2 (5 bases each). The germline V and J ends were trimmed by 6 bases and 2 bases, with 10 bases remaining between them. Germline V gene lookup returns CDR1 SGHTA and CDR2 FQGNSA. The CDR3 runs 14 residues. CDR3 in amino acids: CASSSGPNTGELFF. The CDR3 region has the DNA TGTGCCAGCAGTTCGGGACCAAACACCGGGGAGCTGTTTTTT.

The chain recombines TRBV19 with TRBJ2-5, with D unclear. Germline loops: CDR1 LNHDA, CDR2 SQIVND (reference sequence). The V gene lost 2 bases and the J gene lost 5 bases, with 12 bases spanning the gap. The CDR3 consists of 14 residues. CDR3 DNA sequence: TGTGCCAGTAGTATAATGGGCTTGGGGGAGACCCAGTACTTC. Translated: CASSIMGLGETQYF. The full variable domain, completed using reference TRBV19 and TRBJ2-5, is DGGITQSPKYLFRKEGQNVTLSCEQNLNHDAMYWYRQDPGQGLRLIYYSQIVNDFQKGDIAEGYSVSREKKESFPLTVTSAQKNPTAFYLCASSIMGLGETQYFGPGTRLLVL.

V is TRBV27 and J is TRBJ2-1; 8 bases line up with TRBD2. V shed 3 bases, J shed 6 bases, and the junction held 10 bases outside the gene matches. The CDR3 length is 16 residues. Germline V gene sequence: CDR1 MNHEY, CDR2 SMNVEV (reference sequence). DNA for the CDR3: TGTGCCAGCAGTTTCTATCAAAGCGGGGGTGGCAATGAGCAGTTCTTC. Residues: CASSFYQSGGGNEQFF.

To note about this clone: One junction end disagrees with the germline gene, perhaps due to a read error. The V and J genes are TRBV6-5 and TRBJ1-5; 10 positions agree with TRBD1. Germline loops: CDR1 MNHEY, CDR2 SVGAGI. CDR3 length: 15 residues. CDR3 loop: CAGRPIGTGDQPQHF. Here the CDR3 DNA reads TGTGCCGGCAGACCGATAGGGACAGGGGATCAGCCCCAGCATTTT.

V gene TRBV6-6 combines with J gene TRBJ2-2; TRBD1 agrees at 10 bases. V shed 5 bases, J shed 4 bases, and the junction held 7 bases outside the gene matches. The CDR3 spans 16 residues. Germline assignment: CDR1 MNHNY and CDR2 SVGAGI (reference sequence). The chain's CDR3 is CASSLGTGVGTGELFF. DNA of the CDR3: TGTGCCAGCAGTCTCGGGACAGGGGTGGGCACCGGGGAGCTGTTTTTT.

A single count supports this clone. The chain uses TRBV5-1 and TRBJ1-3, with D possibly matching TRBD1 (6 bases). CDR1 is SGHRS and CDR2 is YFSETQ in the germline V gene. V was shortened by 5 bases and J by 3 bases, with 24 bases between the two germline ends. The length of the CDR3 is 18 residues. The CDR3 sequence: CASSYTGPGGSSGNTIYF. The CDR3 region has the DNA TGCGCCAGCAGTTACACCGGGCCGGGGGGCTCAAGTGGAAACACCATATATTTT.

The chain recombines TRBV30 with TRBJ1-5; tentatively, D is TRBD1 (5 bases). Deletions cut 0 bases from V and 7 bases from J, with 19 bases between. CDR3 size: 16 residues. CDR1 is GTSNPN, CDR2 SVGIG, per germline (reference sequence). The CDR3 reads CAWSVLGTAVGQPQHF. In nucleotides, the CDR3 is TGTGCCTGGAGTGTACTTGGGACGGCCGTGGGGCAGCCCCAGCATTTT.

This clone was seen a handful of times. The chain links TRBV5-4 to TRBJ2-7; possible D gene TRBD2, 6 bases. Germline loops: CDR1 SGHNT, CDR2 YYREEE (reference sequence). Deletions cut 8 bases from V and 2 bases from J, with 14 bases between. The CDR3 loop spans 13 amino acids. The CDR3 DNA sequence: TGTGCCAGAGAGCGGGTTAGGGCCTACGAGCAGTACTTC. It yields the protein CARERVRAYEQYF.

V gene TRBV2 combines with J gene TRBJ2-3; a weak D match, TRBD2 (6 bases). Deletions cut 7 bases from V and 1 base from J, with 6 bases between. Per the germline V gene, CDR1 is SNHLY and CDR2 is FYNNEI. The CDR3 contains 12 residues. The CDR3 is CASTSGTDTQYF. In DNA form, the CDR3 reads TGTGCCAGCACTAGCGGCACAGATACGCAGTATTTT.

The chain couples TRBV4-2 to TRBJ2-4; tentative D call: TRBD2 (5 bases). V was cut by 0 bases and J by 0 bases, with 9 bases left in between. Germline CDR1 LGHNA, CDR2 YNFKEQ. The CDR3 extends over 16 amino acids. CDR3 sequence reads: CASSQEAVLAKNIQYF. CDR3 bases: TGTGCCAGCAGCCAAGAAGCGGTTCTAGCCAAAAACATTCAGTACTTC.

V usage is TRBV4-1 and J usage is TRBJ2-5, with D possibly being TRBD2 (5 bases). The CDR3 totals 16 residues. Trimming removed 0 bases at V and 0 bases at J, with 11 bases between. Germline assignment: CDR1 MGHRA and CDR2 YSYEKL. The CDR3 nucleotides read TGCGCCAGCAGCCAAGAAGCTTCGGGGAACCAAGAGACCCAGTACTTC. Translation gives CASSQEASGNQETQYF.

This rearrangement joins TRBV5-1 to TRBJ2-3, with D maybe TRBD2 (7 bases). V was trimmed by 0 bases and J by 6 bases, leaving 14 bases between them. This CDR3 is 15 amino acids long. CDR1 is SGHRS, CDR2 YFSETQ, per germline. The CDR3 here is CASSLDGGAGDTQYF. The CDR3 DNA sequence: TGCGCCAGCAGCTTGGATGGGGGGGCCGGCGATACGCAGTATTTT.

CDR3 sequence reads: CASRLQETQYF. CDR3 bases: TGTGCCAGCCGACTGCAAGAGACCCAGTACTTC. This chain uses TRBV2 with TRBJ2-5; no clear D gene. The CDR3 is 11 amino acids. Germline CDR1 SNHLY, CDR2 FYNNEI. The V end lost 8 bases, the J end lost 2 bases, and 6 bases lay between the germline ends.

The CDR3 is CASSLGGRGAANTDTQYF. For the CDR3, the DNA is TGTGCCAGCAGCTTAGGAGGTCGGGGGGCCGCAAACACAGATACGCAGTATTTT. The chain employs TRBV13 and TRBJ2-3; tentatively, D is TRBD2 (7 bases). V dropped 0 bases and J dropped 2 bases, with 18 bases sitting between them. Per the germline V gene, CDR1 is PRHDT and CDR2 is FYEKMQ (reference sequence). The CDR3 is 18 amino acids. The full variable domain, rest sourced from reference TRBV13 and TRBJ2-3, is AAGVIQSPRHLIKEKRETATLKCYPIPRHDTVYWYQQGPGQDPQFLISFYEKMQSDKGSIPDRFSAQQFSDYHSELNMSSLELGDSALYFCASSLGGRGAANTDTQYFGPGTRLTVL.

The rearrangement uses TRBV6-1 and TRBJ2-5, with D possibly matching TRBD2 (5 bases). The germline V gene has CDR1 MNHNS and CDR2 SASEGT. The ends were cut back, 7 bases at V and 4 bases at J, with 13 bases in the middle. The CDR3 extends over 13 amino acids. The CDR3 bases are TGTGCCAGCAATCCGCGGGCGCGAGAGACCCAGTACTTC. Protein product: CASNPRARETQYF.

The rearrangement links TRBV5-1 to TRBJ2-2, with D possibly TRBD1 on 5 matching bases. Germline CDR1 and CDR2: SGHRS and YFSETQ. The CDR3 contains 20 residues. V lost 0 bases to trimming and J lost 0 bases, with 21 bases between them. CDR3 region: CASSLEMRRALSANTGELFF. The CDR3 DNA follows: TGCGCCAGCAGCTTGGAAATGCGCAGGGCATTGAGCGCGAACACCGGGGAGCTGTTTTTT.

The chain uses TRBV5-6 and TRBJ2-2, with D perhaps matching TRBD1 (6 bases). CDR3 size: 13 residues. CDR1 SGHDT and CDR2 YYEEEE come from the germline V gene. Trimming removed 3 bases from V and 8 bases from J, with 11 bases in between. In nucleotides, the CDR3 is TGTGCCAGCAGCTGGACAGCGGTTGGGGAGCTGTTTTTT. This sequence encodes CASSWTAVGELFF.